Each of the 9 T cell receptor beta chains below was sequenced from the same sample in a study of siplizumab effects on memory and regulatory T cells. Profiled with immunoSEQ multiplex PCR; TCRdb holds only in-frame clones, not every one. The sample has tens of thousands of clones, approximately 96% seen once; the top ten hold around 0.093%. The sample comprised naive CD8+ T cells sorted from blood. The source is a human donor in good health.

This clone came up once. This rearrangement joins TRBV27 to TRBJ2-5, with 8 bases that match TRBD2. The CDR3 has 17 amino acids. CDR1 is MNHEY, CDR2 SMNVEV, per germline (reference sequence). Losses at the gene ends were 4 bases for V and 5 bases for J; bases not matched to a gene: 15. In nucleotides, the CDR3 is TGTGCCAGCAGTTCCACTCAGCGGGGGCCTCTGGGGGAGACCCAGTACTTC. This gives the protein CASSSTQRGPLGETQYF.

This sequence joins TRBV19 and TRBJ1-1; 7 nucleotides line up with TRBD1. CDR3 length: 13 residues. V dropped 10 bases and J dropped 1; count of bases not matched to a gene: 6. In germline, CDR1 is LNHDA, CDR2 SQIVND (reference sequence). DNA for the CDR3: TGTGCCATTGCGGACAGGCCGAACACTGAAGCTTTCTTT. It is translated as CAIADRPNTEAFF. Full variable domain (missing parts from reference TRBV19 and TRBJ1-1): DGGITQSPKYLFRKEGQNVTLSCEQNLNHDAMYWYRQDPGQGLRLIYYSQIVNDFQKGDIAEGYSVSREKKESFPLTVTSAQKNPTAFYLCAIADRPNTEAFFGQGTRLTVV.

The chain carries TRBV28 and TRBJ1-1, with a tentative D call TRBD1 (6 bases). The CDR3 loop spans 15 amino acids. Germline V gene data show CDR1 as MDHEN and CDR2 as SYDVKM. The V gene lost 6 bases and the J gene lost 7 bases, with 21 bases spanning the gap. The CDR3 is CASSSPAQGSNEAFF. The CDR3 nucleotides are TGTGCCAGCAGCTCTCCTGCACAGGGTTCTAATGAAGCTTTCTTT.

The chain links TRBV5-4 to TRBJ2-5; D remains unclear. Looked up from germline, CDR1 is SGHNT and CDR2 is YYREEE (reference sequence). This CDR3 is built from 14 residues. Trimming removed 1 base from V and 0 bases from J, with 7 bases in between. CDR3 amino acids: CASSLSMYQETQYF. Here the CDR3 DNA reads TGTGCCAGCAGCTTGAGTATGTACCAAGAGACCCAGTACTTC.

This chain uses TRBV5-6 with TRBJ2-7; possibly TRBD1 or TRBD2 for D (7 bases each). Germline CDR1 and CDR2: SGHDT and YYEEEE. This CDR3 comprises 13 residues. Trimming removed 4 bases from V and 4 bases from J, with 12 bases in between. In DNA, the CDR3 is TGTGCCAGCAGCCCAGGGGGGGAGTACGAGCAGTACTTC. This encodes CASSPGGEYEQYF.

V gene TRBV27 combines with J gene TRBJ1-5, with unresolved D. The germline V gene encodes CDR1 MNHEY and CDR2 SMNVEV (reference sequence). CDR3 size: 15 residues. The V end lost 4 bases, the J end lost 1 base, and 11 bases lay between the germline ends. The DNA for the CDR3 is TGTGCCAGCAGTTCGCTCGGGTCAAGCAATCAGCCCCAGCATTTT. Encoded protein: CASSSLGSSNQPQHF.

The V gene is TRBV12-5, the J gene TRBJ2-5; 7 nucleotides align to TRBD1. This CDR3 spans 16 amino acids. V lost 2 bases, J lost 0 bases, and 6 bases stayed unmatched. The germline CDR1 and CDR2 sequences are LGHNT and FRNRAP. Written as DNA, the CDR3 is TGTGCTAGTGGTTTGATGACAGGGAGAGACCAAGAGACCCAGTACTTC. This codes for CASGLMTGRDQETQYF. The variable domain in full, completed from reference TRBV12-5 and TRBJ2-5, reads DARVTQTPRHKVTEMGQEVTMRCQPILGHNTVFWYRQTMMQGLELLAYFRNRAPLDDSGMPKDRFSAEMPDATLATLKIQPSEPRDSAVYFCASGLMTGRDQETQYFGPGTRLLVL.

The chain combines TRBV19 with TRBJ2-5, with D perhaps matching TRBD2 (8 bases). Trimming stripped 3 bases from V and 5 bases from J, with 16 bases between. The length of the CDR3 is 15 residues. CDR1 and CDR2 (germline): LNHDA, SQIVND (reference sequence). CDR3 DNA sequence: TGTGCCAGTAGTATTACCGCGGGGGGACAGGAGACCCAGTACTTC. It translates to CASSITAGGQETQYF.

The V gene is TRBV29-1, the J gene TRBJ1-3, with a tentative D call TRBD1 (5 bases). Trimming pared 2 bases from V and 0 bases from J, leaving 5 bases between. The germline V gene encodes CDR1 SQVTM and CDR2 ANQGSEA. This CDR3 spans 13 amino acids. The CDR3 loop is CSVETGSGNTIYF. The CDR3 nucleotides are TGCAGCGTTGAAACAGGCTCTGGAAACACCATATATTTT.